The 7 T cell receptor beta chains reported below all come from one sample, sequenced in a study of shared clonotypes between healthy human individuals. Repertoires were generated with immunoSEQ multiplex PCR, while TCRdb's copy carries only in-frame clones and drops some. This table holds approximately 1.9 million clones, approximately 92% found once. Selected positively for CCR7 and CD45RO-negative, naive CD8 cells excluded terminally differentiated effector memory CD45RA+ cells. The sample taken for sequencing was naive CD8+ T cells from PBMCs. All receptors come from a man aged 18 to 30 in good health. Some clones in this sample may be carry-over from other donors' samples.

This clone showed up just once. The sample holds other DNA sequences that translate to the same CDR3. This sequence joins TRBV7-9 and TRBJ2-3; 7 positions agree with TRBD1. V shed 5 bases, J shed 2 bases, and the junction held 7 bases outside the gene matches. CDR1 and CDR2 from the germline V gene are SEHNR and FQNEAQ (reference sequence). The CDR3 contains 15 residues. The chain's CDR3 is CASSPRDRITDTQYF. The DNA of the CDR3 is TGTGCCAGCAGCCCCCGGGACAGAATCACAGATACGCAGTATTTT. The full variable domain, rest sourced from reference TRBV7-9 and TRBJ2-3, is DTGVSQNPRHKITKRGQNVTFRCDPISEHNRLYWYRQTLGQGPEFLTYFQNEAQLEKSRLLSDRFSAERPKGSFSTLEIQRTEQGDSAMYLCASSPRDRITDTQYFGPGTRLTVL.

The gene calls are TRBV4-2 and TRBJ1-3; D not certain. This CDR3 has 16 residues. Germline-derived CDR1 and CDR2 are LGHNA and YNFKEQ. V was shortened by 4 bases and J by 2 bases, with 15 bases between the two germline ends. CDR3 coding DNA: TGTGCCAGCAGCCCATCCTCTCTCCGAGCTGGAAACACCATATATTTT. Translated, it gives CASSPSSLRAGNTIYF.

The chain combines TRBV5-6 with TRBJ1-1; D gene uncertain. The CDR3 consists of 11 residues. CDR1 is SGHDT and CDR2 is YYEEEE in the germline V gene. V was shortened by 0 bases and J by 6 bases, with 3 bases between the two germline ends. CDR3 in amino acids: CASSLESEAFF. CDR3 DNA sequence: TGTGCCAGCAGCTTGGAATCTGAAGCTTTCTTT.

This chain's CDR3 is CASSMSAGTGNEQFF. CDR3 sequence (DNA): TGTGCCAGTAGTATGTCGGCAGGGACAGGCAATGAGCAGTTCTTC. The V and J genes are TRBV19 and TRBJ2-1, with TRBD1 matching 8 bases. This CDR3 region has 15 residues. The germline V gene encodes CDR1 LNHDA and CDR2 SQIVND (reference sequence). The V segment lost 3 bases and the J segment 6 bases; nucleotides outside the gene matches: 7.

This chain links TRBV6-5 with TRBJ1-1; D perhaps matches TRBD1 (5 bases). In germline, CDR1 is MNHEY, CDR2 SVGAGI. The CDR3 covers 11 residues. Trimming stripped 2 bases from V and 10 bases from J, with 8 bases between. CDR3 sequence reads: CASSYAGGAFF. In nucleotides, the CDR3 is TGTGCCAGCAGTTACGCGGGGGGAGCTTTCTTT.

A single count supports this clone. The V and J genes are TRBV7-9 and TRBJ2-1, with no clear D. V lost 1 base, J lost 5 bases, and 18 bases lay in between. The germline V gene has CDR1 SEHNR and CDR2 FQNEAQ (reference sequence). The CDR3 has 17 amino acids. The CDR3 is CASSLVSVSRTHNEQFF. The CDR3 DNA is TGTGCCAGCAGCTTAGTTTCGGTTAGCCGAACCCACAATGAGCAGTTCTTC.

V usage is TRBV25-1 and J usage is TRBJ2-2, with unresolved D. V was cut by 7 bases and J by 1 base, with 4 bases left in between. In germline, CDR1 is MGHDK, CDR2 SYGVNS. This CDR3 has 12 amino acids. The CDR3 nucleotides read TGTGCCAGCATGGGGAACACCGGGGAGCTGTTTTTT. This translates into CASMGNTGELFF.